This T cell receptor (beta chain) was captured by sequencing in a study of blood T cell repertoires in COVID-19. Study in general: PBMCs, B-cell-depleted T cells, or T cells provided the cDNA or gDNA that made up the material.

Methods used by the authors: Amplified reference gene primers provided the basis for estimating nucleated cell counts. Some clones are missing from TCRdb's copy, which holds only in-frame ones; the method was immunoSEQ multiplex PCR. V and J calls and clone size are those listed in that table; D and trimming were worked out from the DNA. The table records approximately 240,000 clones, around 80% of them present only once. Germline-derived CDR1 and CDR2 are KGHDR and SFDVKD. V was trimmed by 4 bases and J by 5 bases, leaving 10 bases between them. The CDR3 sequence is 13 residues long. The TCR was taken from a woman in her thirties with COVID-19, enrolled during active disease. The rearrangement links TRBV24-1 to TRBJ1-2; a possible D gene is TRBD1 (5 bases). The sequenced material came from peripheral blood. The CDR3 protein is CATSDPGGYGYTF. The CDR3 DNA reads as TGTGCCACCAGTGACCCGGGGGGATATGGCTACACCTTC.